Listed below are T cell receptor beta chains from one sample, sequenced in a study of blood T cell repertoires in COVID-19. Sequenced by immunoSEQ multiplex PCR; TCRdb stores in-frame clones only, minus some. Of about 190,000 clones listed, more than 70% are singletons. The sequencing input was peripheral blood. The receptors originated from a woman aged 40 to 55 who had recovered from COVID-19. The CDR3 runs from the conserved cysteine through the conserved F or W. Each record gives: J gene, V gene, D gene, clone size, CDR3 protein, CDR3 DNA. D genes are given only for firm matches. Only part of the rows carry a size: once, few, many, or a class if the clone is expanded.

J: TRBJ1-1; V: TRBV20-1; D: -; size: -; CDR3: CSASRAGWTEAFF; DNA: TGCAGTGCTAGTCGGGCAGGGTGGACTGAAGCTTTCTTT
J: TRBJ1-1; V: TRBV27; D: TRBD1; size: -; CDR3: CASSWGTGARDTEAFF; DNA: TGTGCCAGCAGTTGGGGGACAGGGGCCAGGGACACTGAAGCTTTCTTT
J: TRBJ1-5; V: TRBV19; D: -; size: -; CDR3: CASSINPHRYQPQHF; DNA: TGTGCCAGTAGTATTAACCCCCACCGGTATCAGCCCCAGCATTTT
J: TRBJ2-1; V: TRBV27; D: -; size: -; CDR3: CASSFGGTYLDEQFF; DNA: TGTGCCAGCAGTTTCGGCGGGACGTATTTAGATGAGCAGTTCTTC
J: TRBJ2-3; V: TRBV28; D: -; size: -; CDR3: CASSPGFRGIDSTDTQYF; DNA: TGTGCCAGCAGCCCGGGGTTTCGCGGGATAGACAGCACAGATACGCAGTATTTT
J: TRBJ2-4; V: TRBV5-1; D: TRBD1; size: -; CDR3: CASSLALGQGNIQYF; DNA: TGCGCCAGCAGCTTGGCTTTGGGACAGGGCAACATTCAGTACTTC
J: TRBJ2-1; V: TRBV29-1; D: TRBD2; size: -; CDR3: CSDRLAGGREQFF; DNA: TGCAGCGACCGACTAGCGGGAGGGCGTGAGCAGTTCTTC
J: TRBJ2-1; V: TRBV9; D: -; size: -; CDR3: CASSRENEQFF; DNA: TGTGCCAGCAGCCGGGAGAATGAGCAGTTCTTC
J: TRBJ2-1; V: TRBV27; D: TRBD2; size: -; CDR3: CASSLSRIAGGEQFF; DNA: TGTGCCAGCAGTTTATCGAGGATAGCGGGAGGGGAGCAGTTCTTC
J: TRBJ2-7; V: TRBV28; D: TRBD2; size: -; CDR3: CASSKAGLNHEQYF; DNA: TGTGCCAGCAGCAAAGCGGGATTGAACCACGAGCAGTACTTC
J: TRBJ2-7; V: TRBV15; D: -; size: once; CDR3: CATSRAGAGGTYEQYF; DNA: TGTGCCACCAGCAGAGCGGGGGCAGGGGGTACCTACGAGCAGTACTTC
J: TRBJ2-1; V: TRBV9; D: TRBD2; size: -; CDR3: CASSVSSGAGEANEQFF; DNA: TGTGCCAGCAGCGTGAGCTCCGGAGCGGGAGAAGCGAATGAGCAGTTCTTC
J: TRBJ2-2; V: TRBV5-1; D: -; size: -; CDR3: CASSPAAGSLGELFF; DNA: TGCGCCAGCAGCCCGGCCGCGGGCTCGCTCGGGGAGCTGTTTTTT
J: TRBJ1-6; V: TRBV4-1; D: -; size: few; CDR3: CASSQDGLSGLVALHF; DNA: TGCGCCAGCAGCCAAGATGGCTTATCAGGGTTGGTGGCCCTCCACTTT
J: TRBJ1-4; V: TRBV6-5; D: -; size: -; CDR3: CASSSTTGLDEKLFF; DNA: TGTGCCAGCAGTTCGACGACAGGTCTTGATGAAAAACTGTTTTTT
J: TRBJ1-1; V: TRBV19; D: -; size: -; CDR3: CASSPPTGLNTEAFF; DNA: TGTGCCAGTAGCCCACCCACGGGGTTGAACACTGAAGCTTTCTTT
J: TRBJ2-3; V: TRBV2; D: TRBD2; size: -; CDR3: CASTSGSAGTDTQYF; DNA: TGTGCCAGCACTAGCGGGAGTGCGGGCACAGATACGCAGTATTTT
J: TRBJ2-2; V: TRBV6-5; D: TRBD1; size: -; CDR3: CASSGQAAGELFF; DNA: TGTGCCAGCAGCGGACAGGCCGCCGGGGAGCTGTTTTTT
J: TRBJ1-4; V: TRBV4-1; D: TRBD1; size: -; CDR3: CASSLGTAATNEKLFF; DNA: TGCGCCAGCAGCCTCGGGACAGCAGCAACTAATGAAAAACTGTTTTTT
J: TRBJ1-6; V: TRBV25-1; D: -; size: -; CDR3: CASSYGNSPLHF; DNA: TGTGCCAGCAGTTACGGGAATTCACCCCTCCACTTT
J: TRBJ1-1; V: TRBV7-9; D: -; size: -; CDR3: CASSQGEAFF; DNA: TGTGCCAGCAGCCAGGGGGAAGCTTTCTTT
J: TRBJ1-5; V: TRBV27; D: -; size: -; CDR3: CASSFGTGINLLSQPQHF; DNA: TGTGCCAGCAGTTTCGGAACAGGTATCAACCTTCTGTCTCAGCCCCAGCATTTT
J: TRBJ2-7; V: TRBV20-1; D: -; size: -; CDR3: CSARGGYEQYF; DNA: TGCAGTGCTAGAGGAGGGTACGAGCAGTACTTC
J: TRBJ2-1; V: TRBV11-3; D: TRBD2; size: -; CDR3: CASSGKAGVNEQFF; DNA: TGTGCCAGCAGCGGAAAAGCGGGAGTCAATGAGCAGTTCTTC
J: TRBJ2-1; V: TRBV5-1; D: -; size: -; CDR3: CASSLRRPINNEQFF; DNA: TGCGCCAGCAGCTTGAGGCGGCCCATTAACAATGAGCAGTTCTTC
J: TRBJ2-5; V: TRBV5-1; D: TRBD2; size: -; CDR3: CASSLPSGISETQYF; DNA: TGCGCCAGCAGCTTACCTAGCGGGATTTCTGAGACCCAGTACTTC
J: TRBJ2-1; V: TRBV3-1/TRBV3-2; D: -; size: once; CDR3: CASSHGLAPYNEQFF; DNA: TGTGCCAGCAGCCACGGGCTAGCCCCCTACAATGAGCAGTTCTTC
J: TRBJ2-1; V: TRBV7-3; D: -; size: -; CDR3: CASSFGANEQFF; DNA: TGTGCCAGCAGTTTTGGGGCGAATGAGCAGTTCTTC